These 3 T cell receptor beta chains were sequenced from one sample in a study of T-cell memory formation after mild COVID-19. TCRdb redid the calling of the 5' RACE reads with MiXCR, one entry per CDR3 protein. Found here are approximately 350,000 distinct CDR3 sequences, under 15% of them singletons; the top ten hold roughly 23%. Sequenced input: PBMCs or a T cell subset sorted from them (not recorded which). All receptors derive from a man between 18 and 29 years old who had mild COVID-19 (a few samples of this study predate the infection). Cell type and time point are not known.

This sequence joins TRBV7-3 and TRBJ2-2; D is tentatively TRBD1 or TRBD2 (5 bases each). The germline V gene has CDR1 SGHTA and CDR2 FQGTGA. The germline V and J ends were trimmed by 5 bases and 3 bases, with 10 bases remaining between them. The CDR3 length is 14 residues. CDR3 sequence reads: CASSRDRDTGELFF. The CDR3, as DNA: TGTGCCAGCAGCCGGGACCGCGACACCGGGGAGCTGTTTTTT.

This clonotype showed up just a few times. The chain has TRBV4-3 and TRBJ2-3, with D maybe TRBD2 (6 bases). The germline V and J ends were trimmed by 4 bases and 5 bases, with 19 bases remaining between them. There are 16 residues in the CDR3. Germline V gene lookup returns CDR1 LGHNA and CDR2 YSLEER. The chain's CDR3 is CASSRGRGEAGDTQYF. CDR3 nucleotide sequence: TGCGCCAGCAGCCGGGGAAGAGGGGAGGCGGGAGATACGCAGTATTTT.

The chain has TRBV2 and TRBJ1-6; 8 nucleotides match TRBD1. Germline trimming cut 7 bases from V and 9 bases from J; bases unmatched to any gene: 8. CDR3 length: 14 residues. The germline gives CDR1 SNHLY, CDR2 FYNNEI. CDR3 loop: CASNGGQGLSPLHF. CDR3 sequence (DNA): TGTGCCAGCAATGGAGGACAGGGCCTTTCACCCCTCCACTTT.